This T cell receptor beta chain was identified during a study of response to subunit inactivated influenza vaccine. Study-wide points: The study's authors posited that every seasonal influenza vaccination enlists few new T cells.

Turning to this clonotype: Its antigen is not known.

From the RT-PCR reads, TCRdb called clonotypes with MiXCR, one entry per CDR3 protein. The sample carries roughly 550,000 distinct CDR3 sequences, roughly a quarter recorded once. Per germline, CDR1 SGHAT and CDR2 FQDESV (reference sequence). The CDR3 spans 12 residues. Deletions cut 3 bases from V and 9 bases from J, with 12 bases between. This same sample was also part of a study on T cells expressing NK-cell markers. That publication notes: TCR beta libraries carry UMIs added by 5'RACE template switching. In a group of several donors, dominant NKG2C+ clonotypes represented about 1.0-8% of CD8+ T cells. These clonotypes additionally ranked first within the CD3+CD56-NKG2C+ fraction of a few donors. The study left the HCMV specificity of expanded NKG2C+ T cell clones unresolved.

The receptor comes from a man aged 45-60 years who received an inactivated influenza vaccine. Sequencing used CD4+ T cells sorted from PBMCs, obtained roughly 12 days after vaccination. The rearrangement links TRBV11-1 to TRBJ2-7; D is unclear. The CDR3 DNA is TGTGCCAGCAGCTTGGGGTCCTCGCGGCAGTACTTC. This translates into CASSLGSSRQYF.